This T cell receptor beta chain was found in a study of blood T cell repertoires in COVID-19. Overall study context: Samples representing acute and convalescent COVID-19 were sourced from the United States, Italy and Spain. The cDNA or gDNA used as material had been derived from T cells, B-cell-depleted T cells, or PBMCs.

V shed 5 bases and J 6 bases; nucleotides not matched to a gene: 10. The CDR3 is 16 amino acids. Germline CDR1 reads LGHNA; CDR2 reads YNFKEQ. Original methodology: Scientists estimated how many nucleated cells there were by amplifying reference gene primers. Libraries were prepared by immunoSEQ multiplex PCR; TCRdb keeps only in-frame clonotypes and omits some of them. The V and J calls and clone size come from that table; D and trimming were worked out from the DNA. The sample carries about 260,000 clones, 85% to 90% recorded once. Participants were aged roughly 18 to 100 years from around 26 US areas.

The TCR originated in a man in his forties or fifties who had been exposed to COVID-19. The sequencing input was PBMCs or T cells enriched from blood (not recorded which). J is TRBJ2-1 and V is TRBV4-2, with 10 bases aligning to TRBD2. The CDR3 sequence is CASSVPLAGVGNEQFF. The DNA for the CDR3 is TGTGCCAGCAGCGTACCGCTAGCGGGGGTAGGCAATGAGCAGTTCTTC.